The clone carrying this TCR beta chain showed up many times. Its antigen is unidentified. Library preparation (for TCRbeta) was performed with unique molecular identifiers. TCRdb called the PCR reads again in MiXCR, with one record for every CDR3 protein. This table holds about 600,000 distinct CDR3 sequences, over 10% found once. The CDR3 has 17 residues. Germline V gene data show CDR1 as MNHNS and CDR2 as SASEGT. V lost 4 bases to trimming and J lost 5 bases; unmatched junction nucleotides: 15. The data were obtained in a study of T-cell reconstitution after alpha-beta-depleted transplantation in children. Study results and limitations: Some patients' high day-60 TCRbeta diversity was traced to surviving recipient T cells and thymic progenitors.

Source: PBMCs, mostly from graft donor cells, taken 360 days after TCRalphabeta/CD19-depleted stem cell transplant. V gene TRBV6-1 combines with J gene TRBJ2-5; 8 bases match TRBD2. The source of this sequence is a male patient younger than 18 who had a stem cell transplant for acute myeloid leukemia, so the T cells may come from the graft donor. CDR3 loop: CASSGRGSGNGRETQYF. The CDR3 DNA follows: TGTGCCAGCAGTGGCCGCGGTAGCGGGAATGGAAGGGAGACCCAGTACTTC.